These 3 T cell receptor beta chains came from one sample sequenced in a study of STAT3 mutations in large granular lymphocyte leukemia. No antigen has been assigned to these receptors. Overall study findings and caveats: In T-cell large granular lymphocyte leukemia, about half of patients showed multiple immunodominant subclonotypes.

The table came from immunoSEQ multiplex PCR; TCRdb's copy has only in-frame clones and leaves some out. The table includes over 30,000 clones, around 88% detected once. The specimen sequenced was peripheral blood mononuclear cells. These receptors were collected from a man aged 55 to 70 with T-cell large granular lymphocyte leukemia. Some clones in this sample may be carry-over from other donors' samples.

This chain connects TRBV7-3 to TRBJ1-1, with a possible D match to TRBD1 (5 bases). The CDR3 covers 13 residues. V dropped 4 bases and J dropped 3 bases, with 9 bases sitting between them. CDR1 and CDR2 (germline): SGHTA, FQGTGA. CDR3 protein: CASSSLGDTEAFF. The CDR3 DNA reads as TGTGCCAGCAGCTCCCTAGGGGACACTGAAGCTTTCTTT.

The genes are TRBV29-1 and TRBJ2-3; 9 bases are a match to TRBD2. The V gene end was trimmed by 4 bases and the J gene end by 0 bases; junction bases not matched to a gene: 14. The CDR3 has 18 amino acids. Per germline, CDR1 SQVTM and CDR2 ANQGSEA. This chain's CDR3 is CSVGGVGLAGPSTDTQYF. CDR3 nucleotide sequence: TGCAGCGTTGGCGGAGTGGGGCTAGCGGGGCCTAGCACAGATACGCAGTATTTT.

The chain couples TRBV5-5 to TRBJ1-1; 9 bases agree with TRBD1. With V trimmed by 4 bases and J by 2 bases, 15 bases remained unmatched. Germline CDR1 is SGHKS and CDR2 is YYEKEE (reference sequence). CDR3 length: 18 residues. The CDR3 sequence is CASSQKFRDRVVNTEAFF. CDR3 DNA: TGTGCCAGCAGCCAGAAGTTCCGGGACAGGGTGGTAAACACTGAAGCTTTCTTT.